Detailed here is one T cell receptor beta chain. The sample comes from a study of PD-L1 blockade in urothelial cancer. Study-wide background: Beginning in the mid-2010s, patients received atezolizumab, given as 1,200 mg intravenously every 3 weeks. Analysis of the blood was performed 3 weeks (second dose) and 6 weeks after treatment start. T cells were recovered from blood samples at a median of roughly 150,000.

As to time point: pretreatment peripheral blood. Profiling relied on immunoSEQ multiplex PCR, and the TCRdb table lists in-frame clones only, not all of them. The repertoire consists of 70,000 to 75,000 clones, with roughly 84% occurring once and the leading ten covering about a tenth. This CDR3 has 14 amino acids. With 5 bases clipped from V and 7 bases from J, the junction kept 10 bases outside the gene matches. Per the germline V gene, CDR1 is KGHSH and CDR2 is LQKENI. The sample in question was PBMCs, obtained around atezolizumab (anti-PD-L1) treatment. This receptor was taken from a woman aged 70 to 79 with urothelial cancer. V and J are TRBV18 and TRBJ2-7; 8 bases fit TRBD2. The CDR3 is CASSAFEPSGEQYF. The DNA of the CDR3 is TGTGCCAGCTCAGCGTTCGAACCTAGCGGGGAGCAGTACTTC.